This T cell receptor beta chain came from a study of blood T cell repertoires in COVID-19. Study-wide background: In each case, the material was cDNA or gDNA derived from T cells, B-cell-depleted T cells, or PBMCs.

In the original workflow: Reference gene primers were amplified, and this amplification served to estimate nucleated cell counts. Sequencing was performed with immunoSEQ multiplex PCR; in TCRdb, only in-frame clones are kept and a portion is missing. That table gives V, J and clone size, and the DNA gave D and trimming. The sample contains hundreds of thousands of clones, around 90% of which appear only once. Clinical history reported by participants formed the basis on which cohorts were assigned. Germline V gives CDR1 SGHTS, CDR2 YDEGEE. Deletions cut 4 bases from V and 1 base from J, with 12 bases between. The CDR3 spans 16 residues.

The sequenced sample consisted of PBMCs or T cells enriched from blood (not recorded which). The chain combines TRBV5-8 with TRBJ2-6, with D possibly TRBD1 on 6 matching bases. The receptor was isolated from a woman under 30 who had recovered from COVID-19. The CDR3: CASSRLQGSGANVLTF. The CDR3 DNA is TGTGCCAGCAGCCGGTTGCAGGGGTCTGGGGCCAACGTCCTGACTTTC.